The 7 T cell receptor beta chains given below trace back to one sample, sequenced in a study of PD-1 blockade in classical Hodgkin lymphoma. Clones were read by immunoSEQ multiplex PCR, and TCRdb kept only the in-frame ones, dropping some. The table has over 80,000 clones, over 75% seen once; the top ten hold 9.4%. Time point specified: cycle 4 day 1 (C4D1), after 5 to 7 weeks of nivolumab. Exposure to brentuximab vedotin varied, and each patient had relapsed following autologous stem cell transplantation. This sample comprised peripheral blood mononuclear cells (PBMCs), obtained before the fourth cycle of nivolumab. Source of these receptors: a human donor with classical Hodgkin lymphoma.

This chain links TRBV30 with TRBJ2-3, with a tentative D call TRBD2 (5 bases). The CDR3 sequence is 17 residues long. Per germline, CDR1 GTSNPN and CDR2 SVGIG (reference sequence). Between the trimmed V and J ends, which lost 3 bases and 0 bases, there was a span of 19 bases. CDR3 in DNA: TGTGCCTGGAGGGGCAGCGGACTCCCGTCGAGCACAGATACGCAGTATTTT. Its translation is CAWRGSGLPSSTDTQYF.

This chain uses TRBV11-3 with TRBJ2-6; TRBD1 agrees at 9 bases. V was clipped by 7 bases and J by 0 bases; unmatched bases: 10. This CDR3 is built from 18 residues. Germline V gene sequence: CDR1 SGHNT, CDR2 YENEEA. CDR3 sequence reads: CASNHPGQGFSGANVLTF. As DNA, the CDR3 is TGTGCCAGCAACCATCCGGGACAGGGATTCTCTGGGGCCAACGTCCTGACTTTC.

The genes are TRBV11-2 and TRBJ1-1; D uncertain. V dropped 5 bases and J dropped 6 bases, with 16 bases sitting between them. In germline, CDR1 is SGHAT, CDR2 FQNNGV. This CDR3 spans 14 amino acids. CDR3 loop: CASSVLHPASEAFF. CDR3 bases: TGTGCCAGCAGCGTACTCCACCCAGCGTCTGAAGCTTTCTTT.

This clone was counted between two and nine times. The J gene is TRBJ2-2, the V gene TRBV5-1, with 10 bases aligning to TRBD1. The CDR3 is 15 residues long. Germline CDR1 is SGHRS and CDR2 is YFSETQ. J was trimmed by 6 bases and V by 3 bases; bases with no gene match: 5. CDR3 protein: CASSWEGQGAGELFF. In nucleotides, the CDR3 is TGCGCCAGCAGCTGGGAAGGACAGGGGGCCGGGGAGCTGTTTTTT.

The V call is TRBV2, the J call TRBJ1-3; no clear D gene. CDR1 SNHLY and CDR2 FYNNEI come from the germline V gene. Between the trimmed V and J ends, which lost 4 bases and 0 bases, there was a span of 13 bases. The CDR3 covers 16 residues. CDR3 in DNA: TGTGCCAGCAGTGGACAACAGCTCTACTCTGGAAACACCATATATTTT. The encoded protein is CASSGQQLYSGNTIYF.

The V call is TRBV9, the J call TRBJ1-1; 8 nucleotides match TRBD1. The CDR3 contains 15 residues. CDR1 is SGDLS, CDR2 YYNGEE, per germline. V trimming: 3 bases; J trimming: 5 bases; junction bases outside the gene matches: 9. The CDR3 DNA reads as TGTGCCAGCAGCGATCAGGCAGGGGGCTATACTGAAGCTTTCTTT. Translation gives CASSDQAGGYTEAFF.

The CDR3 region is CASSEPGSFWRGLRTDTQYF. As DNA, the CDR3 is TGTGCCAGCAGTGAACCTGGGTCTTTTTGGCGGGGGCTACGCACAGATACGCAGTATTTT. This chain joins TRBV6-1 and TRBJ2-3, with D possibly matching TRBD2 (7 bases). The length of the CDR3 is 20 residues. CDR1 and CDR2 from the germline V gene are MNHNS and SASEGT. Trimming removed 2 bases at V and 1 base at J, with 25 bases between.